This TCR beta chain emerged from a study of T-cell memory formation after mild COVID-19. Study at large: TCR clustering was largely donor specific. The study's findings and limits: Certain responding clones were present in pre-infection memory, suggesting participation of cross-reactive memory.

On this clonotype: As yet, its antigen is unknown.

One entry per CDR3 protein, called by TCRdb with MiXCR from the 5' RACE reads. The profile shows about 90,000 distinct CDR3 sequences, approximately 13% of them singletons. This TCR derives from an adult woman who had mild COVID-19 (a few samples of this study predate the infection). Cell type and time point are not known. The specimen was PBMCs or a T cell subset sorted from them (not recorded which).

As DNA, the CDR3 is TGTGCCACCAGCAGAGATTATAGGACAGTTTCTACCGGGGAGCTGTTTTTT. It encodes CATSRDYRTVSTGELFF. The V call is TRBV15, the J call TRBJ2-2, with a tentative D call TRBD1 (6 bases). The CDR3 is made up of 17 amino acids. CDR1 is LNHNV, CDR2 YYDKDF, per germline (reference sequence). V was pared by 0 bases and J by 5 bases, with 16 bases between.